This T cell receptor (beta chain) comes out of a study of regulatory T cells in long-lasting Graves disease. Study conclusions and caveats: It is possible that accuracy was reduced by the small size of the sample. New patients shared fewer public clonotypes (around 880) than persistent patients did (2,741).

Time point reported: newly diagnosed GD, antithyroid drugs for less than 3 months. After RNA was extracted from PBMCs, the TCR library was made from it. With iRepertoire HTBI primers and Arm-PCR of CDR3 regions, TCR beta libraries were built. TCRdb reprocessed the multiplex PCR reads with MiXCR, giving one entry per CDR3 protein. The sample lists approximately 390,000 distinct CDR3 sequences, 15% to 20% occurring once. This clonotype showed up many times. Its specificity is not known. Another study also made use of these data, one on T cells in Graves' hyperthyroidism and ophthalmopathy. That investigation notes: Those patients with uncontrolled infection, other autoimmune disease, pregnancy or lactation were excluded.

The clonotype originates from a woman between 18 and 30 years old with Graves disease. The sequencing here drew on peripheral blood mononuclear cells (PBMCs), taken at new diagnosis, from a patient treated with antithyroid drugs.

The CDR3 region is CASSEDRVNQPQHF. The CDR3 coding sequence is TGTGCCAGCAGTGAGGACAGGGTGAATCAGCCCCAGCATTTT. The genes are TRBV2 and TRBJ1-5, with 8 bases matching TRBD1. The V gene's germline CDR1 is SNHLY and CDR2 FYNNEI. Trimming cost V 3 bases and J 4 bases; bases outside gene matches: 2. The CDR3 has 14 amino acids.